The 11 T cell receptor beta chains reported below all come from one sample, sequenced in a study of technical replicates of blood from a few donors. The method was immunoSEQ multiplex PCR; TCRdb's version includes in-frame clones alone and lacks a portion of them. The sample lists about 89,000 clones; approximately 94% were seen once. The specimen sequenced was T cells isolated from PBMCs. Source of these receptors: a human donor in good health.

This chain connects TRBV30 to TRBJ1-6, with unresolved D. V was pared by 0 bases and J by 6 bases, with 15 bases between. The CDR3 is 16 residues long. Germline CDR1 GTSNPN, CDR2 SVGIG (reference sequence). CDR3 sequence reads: CAWSVLEGVGNSPLHF. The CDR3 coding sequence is TGTGCCTGGAGTGTACTAGAGGGCGTGGGTAATTCACCCCTCCACTTT.

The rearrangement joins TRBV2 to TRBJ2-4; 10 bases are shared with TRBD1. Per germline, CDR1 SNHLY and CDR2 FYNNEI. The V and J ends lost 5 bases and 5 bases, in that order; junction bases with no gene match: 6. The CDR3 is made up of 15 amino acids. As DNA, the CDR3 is TGTGCCAGCAGTCCGTGGACAGGGGGGGAAAACATTCAGTACTTC. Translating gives CASSPWTGGENIQYF.

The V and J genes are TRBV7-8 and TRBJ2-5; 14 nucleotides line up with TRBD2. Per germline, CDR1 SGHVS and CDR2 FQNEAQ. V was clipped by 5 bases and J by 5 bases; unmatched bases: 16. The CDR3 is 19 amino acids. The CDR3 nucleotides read TGTGCCAGCAGCCACGGGACTAGCGGGGGTGGGTTTTTTATGGAGACCCAGTACTTC. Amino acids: CASSHGTSGGGFFMETQYF.

The CDR3 nucleotides are TGTGCCAGCTCGCCGTATCGGGTCTCCGATTACCAAGAGACCCAGTACTTC. Translation: CASSPYRVSDYQETQYF. V gene TRBV18 combines with J gene TRBJ2-5; D is undetermined. The CDR3 covers 17 residues. The germline V gene encodes CDR1 KGHSH and CDR2 LQKENI. Trimming left V 6 bases short and J 0 bases short, with 20 bases between.

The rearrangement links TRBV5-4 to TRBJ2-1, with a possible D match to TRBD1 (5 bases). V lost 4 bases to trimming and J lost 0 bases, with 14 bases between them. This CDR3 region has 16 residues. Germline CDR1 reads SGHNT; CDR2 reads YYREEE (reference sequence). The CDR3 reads CASSGPDSTSYNEQFF. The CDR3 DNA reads TGTGCCAGCAGCGGGCCAGACAGTACCTCCTACAATGAGCAGTTCTTC.

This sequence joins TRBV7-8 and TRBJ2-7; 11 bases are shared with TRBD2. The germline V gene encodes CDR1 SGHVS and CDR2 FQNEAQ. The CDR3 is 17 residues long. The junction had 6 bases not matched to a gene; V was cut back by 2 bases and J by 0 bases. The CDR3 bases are TGTGCCAGCAGCTTACTAGCGGGAGGCCCGTCCTCCTACGAGCAGTACTTC. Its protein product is CASSLLAGGPSSYEQYF.

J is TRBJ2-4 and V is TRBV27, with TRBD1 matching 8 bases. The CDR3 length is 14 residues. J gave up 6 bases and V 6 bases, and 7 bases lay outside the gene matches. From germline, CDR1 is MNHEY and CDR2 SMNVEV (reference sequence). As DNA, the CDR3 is TGTGCCAGCAGACCGGGACAGGCAACAAACATTCAGTACTTC. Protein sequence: CASRPGQATNIQYF.

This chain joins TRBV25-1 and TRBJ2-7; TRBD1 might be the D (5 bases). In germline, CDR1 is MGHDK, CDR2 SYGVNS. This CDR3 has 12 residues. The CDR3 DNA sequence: TGTGCTTCCAGGGTAACCATTTACGAGCAGTACTTC. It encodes CASRVTIYEQYF.

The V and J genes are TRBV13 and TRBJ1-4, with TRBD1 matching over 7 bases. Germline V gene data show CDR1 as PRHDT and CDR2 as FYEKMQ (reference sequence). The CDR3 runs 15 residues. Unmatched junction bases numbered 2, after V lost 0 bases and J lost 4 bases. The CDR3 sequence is CASSLGQGVNEKLFF. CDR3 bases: TGTGCCAGCAGCTTAGGCCAGGGGGTTAATGAAAAACTGTTTTTT.

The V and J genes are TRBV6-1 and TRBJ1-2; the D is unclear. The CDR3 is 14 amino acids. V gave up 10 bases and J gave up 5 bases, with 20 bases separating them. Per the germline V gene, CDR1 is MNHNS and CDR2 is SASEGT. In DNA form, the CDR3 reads TGTGCCACCACCTCGGGATACCCGGAATATGGCTACACCTTC. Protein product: CATTSGYPEYGYTF.

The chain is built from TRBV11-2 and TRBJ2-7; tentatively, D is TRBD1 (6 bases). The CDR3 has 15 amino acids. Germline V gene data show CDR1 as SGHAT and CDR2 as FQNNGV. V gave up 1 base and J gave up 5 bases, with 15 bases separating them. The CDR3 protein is CASSLGLAGAHEQYF. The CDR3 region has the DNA TGTGCCAGCAGCTTAGGATTGGCAGGGGCCCACGAGCAGTACTTC.